The clone carrying this TCR beta chain was detected a few times. Original analysis: Researchers report that nucleated cell counts were estimated from reference gene primer amplification. The assay was immunoSEQ multiplex PCR, and TCRdb's table has in-frame clones only and misses some. That table is the source of V, J and clone size, and D and trimming were worked out from the DNA. The sample holds about 160,000 clones; 84% are singletons and the top ten take 13% to 15%. The source of the sample is a study of blood T cell repertoires in COVID-19. Study-wide background: Acute and convalescent COVID-19 specimens originated in the United States, Italy and Spain. Sources were T cells, B-cell-depleted T cells, or PBMCs; the material itself was cDNA or gDNA.

The sequencing sample was made of peripheral blood. This sequence was found in a man aged 18 to 35 with active or convalescent COVID-19.

This CDR3 is CASSRSSETGELFF. The CDR3 DNA reads as TGTGCCAGCAGCCGAAGTTCGGAGACCGGGGAGCTGTTTTTT. This chain links TRBV4-2 with TRBJ2-2; no clear D gene. The CDR3 has 14 amino acids. The germline V gene has CDR1 LGHNA and CDR2 YNFKEQ. Trimming shortened V by 4 bases and J by 5 bases, and 11 bases separated the two germline ends.